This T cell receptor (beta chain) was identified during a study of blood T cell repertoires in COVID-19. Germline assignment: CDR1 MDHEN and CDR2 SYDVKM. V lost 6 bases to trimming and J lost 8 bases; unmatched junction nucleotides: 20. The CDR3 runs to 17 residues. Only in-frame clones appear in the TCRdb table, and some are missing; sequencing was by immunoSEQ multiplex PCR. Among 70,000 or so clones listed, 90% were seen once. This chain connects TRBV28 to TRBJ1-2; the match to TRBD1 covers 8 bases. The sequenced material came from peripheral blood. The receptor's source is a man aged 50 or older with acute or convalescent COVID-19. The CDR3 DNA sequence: TGTGCCAGCAGCTCTGCGGGACAGGCTATTTGGGGTTCGGGCTACACCTTC. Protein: CASSSAGQAIWGSGYTF.